Given below is one TCR beta chain in context. Its specificity is unknown. Only in-frame clones appear in the TCRdb table, and some are missing; sequencing was by immunoSEQ multiplex PCR. The repertoire holds some 310,000 clones, with 70% to 90% as singletons. This sample is drawn from a study of cytomegalovirus exposure and HLA in healthy donors. This CDR3 has 14 amino acids. In germline, CDR1 is SGDLS, CDR2 YYNGEE. The V end lost 0 bases, the J end lost 0 bases, and 7 bases lay between the germline ends. The roughly 120-subject validation cohort, separate from the roughly 700-subject first cohort, included the donors. Findings of the study overall: Reports showed the classifier diagnosing cytomegalovirus status with high specificity and sensitivity. In vitro experiments confirmed that three CMV-associated chains were specific for CMV antigens. Among TCR beta chains, those listed as cytomegalovirus-associated numbered about 160.

The TCR sequence derives from a man aged 25-45 years in good health and CMV-seronegative. The chain uses TRBV9 and TRBJ2-7; tentative D call: TRBD2 (6 bases). Sequencing was done on a sample of PBMCs. CDR3 residues: CASSVGTNSYEQYF. CDR3 in DNA: TGTGCCAGCAGCGTAGGGACTAACTCCTACGAGCAGTACTTC.